Presented here are 6 T cell receptor beta chains from one specimen sequenced in a study of identical twins. TCRdb analysed the 5' RACE reads with MiXCR anew, one entry per CDR3 protein. The table has some 460,000 distinct CDR3 sequences, 12% to 15% seen once. These data were also filed under a second study, of yellow fever vaccine responses in identical twins.

Material: CD4+ T cells sorted from blood. The receptors were sampled from a woman between 18 and 29 years old in good health.

With respect to this clonotype: One end of the junction fails to match germline, which may point to a read error. The V call is TRBV5-5, the J call TRBJ2-7, with D tentatively TRBD1 (6 bases). Germline V gives CDR1 SGHKS, CDR2 YYEKEE (reference sequence). The CDR3 consists of 12 residues. The CDR3 sequence is CASSMNRDTSHF. DNA of the CDR3: TGTGCCAGCAGCATGAACCGGGACACCTCGCACTTC.

The V gene is TRBV3-1, the J gene TRBJ2-5, with 10 bases matching TRBD2. This CDR3 is 16 amino acids long. The V gene end was trimmed by 4 bases and the J gene end by 3 bases; junction bases not matched to a gene: 8. Germline V CDR1 and CDR2: LGHDT, YNNKEL (reference sequence). In DNA, the CDR3 is TGTGCCAGCAGCCCTAGACTAGCGGGCATAAAAGAGACCCAGTACTTC. Amino acid sequence: CASSPRLAGIKETQYF.

The V gene is TRBV24-1, the J gene TRBJ2-7, with D unresolved. This CDR3 spans 12 amino acids. V gave up 4 bases and J gave up 7 bases, with 10 bases separating them. Per germline, CDR1 KGHDR and CDR2 SFDVKD. CDR3 sequence: CATSEALGEQYF. The CDR3 nucleotides are TGTGCCACCAGTGAGGCTTTAGGAGAGCAGTACTTC.

Remarks on this clonotype: Without the conserved terminal phenylalanine or tryptophan, this CDR3 likely stems from a read error. Because the CDR3's place on the DNA is in doubt, the DNA is left out and the CDR3 is given as listed by TCRdb. The chain couples TRBV3-1 to TRBJ2-1; TRBD1 reflects the table's D call only, with no check against the DNA. The CDR3 totals 9 residues, both ends included. Germline lookup yields CDR1 LGHDT and CDR2 YNNKEL (reference sequence). The CDR3 loop is CASSLRDDD.

Only a few counts were recorded for this clonotype. The rearrangement joins TRBV7-9 to TRBJ2-7; no clear D gene. Trimming stripped 8 bases from V and 4 bases from J, with 18 bases between. Germline CDR1 and CDR2: SEHNR and FQNEAQ (reference sequence). The CDR3 covers 14 residues. CDR3 nucleotides: TGTGCCAGCGCAGAACAAACTGGACCATACGAGCAGTACTTC. It translates to CASAEQTGPYEQYF.

In its sample, this clonotype was seen many times. The rearrangement links TRBV5-1 to TRBJ1-4; TRBD1 might be the D (6 bases). The CDR3 loop spans 14 amino acids. Trimming pared 2 bases from V and 2 bases from J, leaving 7 bases between. Germline V CDR1 and CDR2: SGHRS, YFSETQ. This CDR3 is CASSFQGTNEKLFF. The CDR3, as DNA: TGCGCCAGCAGCTTCCAGGGGACTAATGAAAAACTGTTTTTT.